The entry below describes one T cell receptor beta chain. The target antigen is unknown. This specimen comes from a study of graft-versus-host responses after intestinal transplantation. Study details: Every recipient underwent anti-thymocyte globulin induction, then tacrolimus and steroids for approximately 3 years.

Using immunoSEQ multiplex PCR, the repertoire was profiled, and TCRdb retains in-frame clones only, with some absent. This table has nearly 90,000 clones, over 80% appearing once. Whole-study results and caveats: Recipient marrow contained GvH clones, some of which appeared first in ileum or blood. High graft-versus-host to host-versus-graft clonal ratios were seen in allografts of patients with graft-donor T cell macrochimerism.

Germline assignment: CDR1 MNHEY and CDR2 SVGAGI. Trimming removed 1 base from V and 6 bases from J, with 9 bases in between. This CDR3 region has 13 residues. The TCR comes from a human donor who received an intestinal transplant. The V gene is TRBV6-5, the J gene TRBJ1-1; D possibly corresponds to TRBD1 (6 bases). This material consisted of unstimulated CD8+ T cells sorted from spleen or lymph node cells, taken before intestinal transplant. CDR3 nucleotide sequence: TGTGCCAGCAGTTACTTCGGGGGGCCTGAAGCTTTCTTT. Protein product: CASSYFGGPEAFF.